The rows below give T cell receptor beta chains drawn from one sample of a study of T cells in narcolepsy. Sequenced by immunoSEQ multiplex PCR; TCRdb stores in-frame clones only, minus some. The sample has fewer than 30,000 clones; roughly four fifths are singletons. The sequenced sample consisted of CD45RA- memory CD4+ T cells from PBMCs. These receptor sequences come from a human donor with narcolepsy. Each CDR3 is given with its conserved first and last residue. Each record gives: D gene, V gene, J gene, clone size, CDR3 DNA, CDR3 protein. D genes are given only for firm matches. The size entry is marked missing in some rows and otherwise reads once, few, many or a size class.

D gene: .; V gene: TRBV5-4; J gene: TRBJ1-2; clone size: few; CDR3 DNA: TGTGCCAGCAGCCCCGCAGGTTCGGGGGGCTATGGCTACACCTTC; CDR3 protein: CASSPAGSGGYGYTF
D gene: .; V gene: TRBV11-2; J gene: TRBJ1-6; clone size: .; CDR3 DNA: TGTGCCAGCAGCTTAGCCGTTGGCTACAATTCACCCCTCCACTTT; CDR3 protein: CASSLAVGYNSPLHF
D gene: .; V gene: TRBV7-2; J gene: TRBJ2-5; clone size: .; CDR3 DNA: TGTGCCAGCAGCCCCCCCGGACGTATACAAGAGACCCAGTACTTC; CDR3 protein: CASSPPGRIQETQYF
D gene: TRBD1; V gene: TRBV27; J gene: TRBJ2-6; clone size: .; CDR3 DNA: TGTGCCAGCAGTTTATCGCAGGGGGTAGTCGCTGGGGCCAACGTCCTGACTTTC; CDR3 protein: CASSLSQGVVAGANVLTF
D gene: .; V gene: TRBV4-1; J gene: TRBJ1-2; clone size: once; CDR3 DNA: TGCGCCAGCAGCCCCCGGGGGGACTATGGCTACACCTTC; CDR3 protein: CASSPRGDYGYTF
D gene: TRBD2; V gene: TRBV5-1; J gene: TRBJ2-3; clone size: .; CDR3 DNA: TGCGCCAGCAGCTTGGGGACTAGCATCCGCACAGATACGCAGTATTTT; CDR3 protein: CASSLGTSIRTDTQYF
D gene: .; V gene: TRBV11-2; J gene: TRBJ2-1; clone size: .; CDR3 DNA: TGTGCCAGCAGACAAACACGGGGTGAGCAGTTCTTC; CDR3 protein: CASRQTRGEQFF
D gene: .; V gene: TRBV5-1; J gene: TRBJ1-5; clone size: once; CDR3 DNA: TGCGCCAGCAGCTCCGACGAAGGCGGCGGGGGGCCCCAGCATTTT; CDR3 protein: CASSSDEGGGGPQHF
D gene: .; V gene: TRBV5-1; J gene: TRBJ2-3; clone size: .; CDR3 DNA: TGCGCCAGCAGCTTGAATGTCGGACCAACAGATACGCAGTATTTT; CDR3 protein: CASSLNVGPTDTQYF
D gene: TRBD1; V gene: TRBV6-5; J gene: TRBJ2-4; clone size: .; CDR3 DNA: TGTGCCAGCAGCCTCGGACAGGGGCCCAAAAACATTCAGTACTTC; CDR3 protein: CASSLGQGPKNIQYF
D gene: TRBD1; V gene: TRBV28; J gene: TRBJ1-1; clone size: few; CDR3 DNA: TGTGCCAGCAGTTTGATCCAGGGGGCGATTTTGAACACTGAAGCTTTCTTT; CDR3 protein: CASSLIQGAILNTEAFF
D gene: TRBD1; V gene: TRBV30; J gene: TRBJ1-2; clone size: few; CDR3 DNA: TGTGCCTGGAGCTGGACAGGGTTCGGCTACACCTTC; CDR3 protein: CAWSWTGFGYTF
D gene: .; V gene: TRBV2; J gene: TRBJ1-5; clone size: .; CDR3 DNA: TGTGCCAGCAGGGCGACCCTGGGGGGCGGTCAGCCCCAGCATTTT; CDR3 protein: CASRATLGGGQPQHF
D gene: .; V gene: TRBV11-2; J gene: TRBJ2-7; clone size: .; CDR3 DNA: TGTGCCAGCAGCTCGATCGGGACAAGCTACGAGCAGTACTTC; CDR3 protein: CASSSIGTSYEQYF
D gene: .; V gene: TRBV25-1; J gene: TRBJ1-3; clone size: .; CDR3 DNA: TGTGCCAGCAGTGAGGAGAGGTCTGGAAACACCATATATTTT; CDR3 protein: CASSEERSGNTIYF
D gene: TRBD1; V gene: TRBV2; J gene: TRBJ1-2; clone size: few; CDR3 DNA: TGTGCCAGCAGCCTAACAGGGGGGGGCTACACCTTC; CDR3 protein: CASSLTGGGYTF
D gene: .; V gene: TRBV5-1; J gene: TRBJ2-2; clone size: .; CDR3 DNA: TGCGCCAGCAGGTCAGGAGCCGGGACAACCCTGGAGAACACCGGGGAGCTGTTTTTT; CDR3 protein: CASRSGAGTTLENTGELFF
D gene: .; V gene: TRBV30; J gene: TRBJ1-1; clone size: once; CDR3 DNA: TGTGCCTGGAGTGTATTGACAGGGAACACTGAAGCTTTCTTT; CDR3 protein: CAWSVLTGNTEAFF
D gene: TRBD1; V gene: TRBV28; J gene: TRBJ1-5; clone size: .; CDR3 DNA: TGTGCCAGCAGTTTATGGGACCTGACAGGGAGGCAGCCCCAGCATTTT; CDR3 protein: CASSLWDLTGRQPQHF
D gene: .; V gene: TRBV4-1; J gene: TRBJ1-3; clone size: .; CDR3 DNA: TGCGCCAGCAGCCAAGTGGGAAACACCATATATTTT; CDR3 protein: CASSQVGNTIYF
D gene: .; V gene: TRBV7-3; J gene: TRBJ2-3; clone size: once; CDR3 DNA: TGTGCCAGCAGCTTAGGAAGTAGCGGCAGCACAGATACGCAGTATTTT; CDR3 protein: CASSLGSSGSTDTQYF
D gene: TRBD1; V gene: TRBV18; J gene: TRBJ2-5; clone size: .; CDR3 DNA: TGTGCCAGCTCACCTTCTGACAGGGCCGAGACCCAGTACTTC; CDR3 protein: CASSPSDRAETQYF
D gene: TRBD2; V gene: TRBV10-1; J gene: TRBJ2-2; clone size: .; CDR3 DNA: TGCGCCAGCAAACCTAGCGGGAGTGGGGAGCTGTTTTTT; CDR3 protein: CASKPSGSGELFF
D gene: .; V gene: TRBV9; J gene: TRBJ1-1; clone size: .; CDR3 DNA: TGTGCCAGCAGCGTAAGAGTGCACAACACTGAAGCTTTCTTT; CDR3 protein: CASSVRVHNTEAFF
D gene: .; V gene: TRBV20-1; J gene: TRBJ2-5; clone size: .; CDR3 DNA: TGCAGTGCTAGATGGGAGACCCAGTACTTC; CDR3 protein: CSARWETQYF
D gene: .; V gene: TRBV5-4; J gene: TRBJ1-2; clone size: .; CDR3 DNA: TGTGCCAGCAGCTTGCCTGGGGTAGGCTACACCTTC; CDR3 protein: CASSLPGVGYTF
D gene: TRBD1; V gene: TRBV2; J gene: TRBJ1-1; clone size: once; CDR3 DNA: TGTGCCAGCGGGGGACAGGGAAGGGGGAACACTGAAGCTTTCTTT; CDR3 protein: CASGGQGRGNTEAFF
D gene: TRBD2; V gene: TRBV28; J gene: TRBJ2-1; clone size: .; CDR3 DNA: TGTGCCAGCAGACCCACCAGAGGACTAGCCTACAATGAGCAGTTCTTC; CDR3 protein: CASRPTRGLAYNEQFF
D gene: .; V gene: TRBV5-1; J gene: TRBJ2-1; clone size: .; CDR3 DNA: TGCGCCAGCAGCTTGGAGGGACCTCCCAACTCCTACAATGAGCAGTTCTTC; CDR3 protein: CASSLEGPPNSYNEQFF
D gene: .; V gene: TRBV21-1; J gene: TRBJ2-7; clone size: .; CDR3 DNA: TGTGCCAGCAGCAAAGAAGATCGGGCGATAGCGGGAGCAATTATCGCCCACGAGCAGTACTTC; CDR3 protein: CASSKEDRAIAGAIIAHEQYF
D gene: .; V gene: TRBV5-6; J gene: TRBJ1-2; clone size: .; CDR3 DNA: TGTGCCAGCAAAACCGACGACAGCAACTATGGCTACACCTTC; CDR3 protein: CASKTDDSNYGYTF
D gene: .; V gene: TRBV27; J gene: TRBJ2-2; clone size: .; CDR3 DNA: TGTGCCAGCAGTTTTTACCCGGGGGAGCTGTTTTTT; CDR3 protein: CASSFYPGELFF